These T cell receptor beta chains were read from a single sample in a study of monozygotic twins with inflammatory bowel disease. TCRdb reworked the 5' RACE reads into one entry per CDR3 protein, no DNA. In total, the table holds just over 300,000 distinct CDR3 sequences. Sequencing was done on a sample of blood. The receptors derive from a human donor with ulcerative colitis or Crohn's disease, or a healthy co-twin of an affected twin (not recorded which). The CDR3 runs from the conserved cysteine through the conserved F or W.

V gene	J gene	CDR3 protein
TRBV4-3	TRBJ2-7	CASSQRERAYEQYF
TRBV3-1	TRBJ2-1	CASSQDLTRTYNEQFF
TRBV1	TRBJ2-1	CTSSQPGVRNEQFF
TRBV28	TRBJ2-6	CASSNTGRGFSGANVLTF
TRBV7-2	TRBJ1-3	CASCLWDTSGNTIYF
TRBV3-1	TRBJ2-3	CASSRDYPVTDTQYF
TRBV12-3/TRBV12-4	TRBJ2-1	CASSSTSGGNEQFF
TRBV4-2	TRBJ1-5	CASSQESTRDQPQHF
TRBV20-1	TRBJ1-1	CSVPQGRTEAFF
TRBV5-6	TRBJ2-3	CASSLVGSAYF
TRBV5-1	TRBJ1-4	CASSLARTGLEKLFF
TRBV7-9	TRBJ2-2	CAGKGVMGTGELFF
TRBV7-9	TRBJ1-5	CASSLGTGINQPQHF
TRBV12-3/TRBV12-4	TRBJ1-2	CASRSTGTYGYTF
TRBV5-1	TRBJ2-5	CASSLGQGIKETQYF
TRBV20-1	TRBJ2-7	CSATGQTSYEQYF
TRBV3-1	TRBJ1-1	CASSQDGGRTEAFF